This passage covers 14 T cell receptor beta chains from one sample sequenced in a study of blood T cell repertoires in COVID-19. TCRdb's copy holds only in-frame clones and misses some; the assay was immunoSEQ multiplex PCR. The table shows about 140,000 clones, with around 81% occurring only once. The specimen sequenced was peripheral blood. The receptors come from a human donor in a cohort sampled during active COVID-19.

The rearrangement uses TRBV5-1 and TRBJ1-1, with D perhaps TRBD1 (5 bases). The V gene lost 3 bases and the J gene lost 5 bases, with 11 bases spanning the gap. CDR3 length equals 13 residues. Germline CDR1 and CDR2: SGHRS and YFSETQ. The CDR3 DNA sequence: TGCGCCAGCAGCTCACAGGTGTATACTGAAGCTTTCTTT. Encoded protein: CASSSQVYTEAFF.

The rearrangement joins TRBV7-2 to TRBJ2-7, with D perhaps matching TRBD1 (6 bases). The V gene's germline CDR1 is SGHTA and CDR2 FQGNSA. With 5 bases removed from V and 2 bases from J, the gap between germline ends came to 19 bases. The CDR3 runs 16 residues. The CDR3 protein is CASSLRDDRNPYEQYF. CDR3 DNA: TGTGCCAGCAGCCTACGAGATGACAGGAATCCCTACGAGCAGTACTTC.

This sequence joins TRBV6-6 and TRBJ1-5; 9 bases map to TRBD1. This CDR3 comprises 14 residues. Germline CDR1 reads MNHNY; CDR2 reads SVGAGI (reference sequence). Trimming removed 2 bases from V and 6 bases from J; junction bases left unmatched: 2. The CDR3 DNA sequence: TGTGCCAGCAGTTACCACAGGGGGCTTCAGCCCCAGCATTTT. Protein: CASSYHRGLQPQHF.

The genes are TRBV6-5 and TRBJ2-5, with D perhaps TRBD2 (6 bases). CDR1 and CDR2 (germline): MNHEY, SVGAGI. This CDR3 spans 15 amino acids. V lost 0 bases and J 2 bases, leaving 10 bases between the germline ends. CDR3 sequence reads: CASSYSGTLQETQYF. Here the CDR3 DNA reads TGTGCCAGCAGTTACTCCGGGACTCTGCAAGAGACCCAGTACTTC.

As regards this clone: The same CDR3 is also encoded by other DNA sequences in this sample. J is TRBJ1-6 and V is TRBV18, with no clear D. Germline assignment: CDR1 KGHSH and CDR2 LQKENI. V shed 3 bases and J shed 7 bases, with 10 bases lying between them. The CDR3 has 14 amino acids. The CDR3 loop reads CASSPVEGNSPLHF. Written as DNA, the CDR3 is TGTGCCAGCTCACCGGTGGAGGGAAATTCACCCCTCCACTTT.

V gene TRBV5-4 combines with J gene TRBJ1-2; tentatively, D is TRBD1 (6 bases). V lost 5 bases and J 2 bases, leaving 10 bases between the germline ends. The CDR3 has 13 amino acids. Germline V gene lookup returns CDR1 SGHNT and CDR2 YYREEE (reference sequence). The CDR3 sequence is CASRLQGNYGYTF. For the CDR3, the DNA is TGTGCCAGCAGACTTCAGGGGAACTATGGCTACACCTTC.

The chain uses TRBV10-3 and TRBJ2-1; TRBD2 agrees at 8 bases. The CDR3 runs to 11 residues. Germline trimming cut 11 bases from V and 8 bases from J; bases unmatched to any gene: 5. Germline values: CDR1 ENHRY, CDR2 SYGVKD. CDR3 coding DNA: TGTGCCGCTACGGGGGGGCATGAGCAGTTCTTC. Amino acid sequence: CAATGGHEQFF.

This chain connects TRBV2 to TRBJ1-2; 9 bases fit TRBD1. Per germline, CDR1 SNHLY and CDR2 FYNNEI. The CDR3 sequence is 15 residues long. J lost 5 bases, V lost 4 bases, and 8 bases had no gene match. CDR3 DNA: TGTGCCAGCAGTGTGAGTCCGGGACAGGGATATGGCTACACCTTC. Its translation is CASSVSPGQGYGYTF.

The chain carries TRBV20-1 and TRBJ2-3; 8 bases line up with TRBD2. The CDR3 extends over 14 amino acids. V dropped 3 bases and J dropped 1; count of bases not matched to a gene: 3. Germline loops: CDR1 DFQATT, CDR2 SNEGSKA (reference sequence). The DNA of the CDR3 is TGCAGTGCTAGTCCGACTAGCGGCACAGATACGCAGTATTTT. Protein product: CSASPTSGTDTQYF.

This chain joins TRBV20-1 and TRBJ2-7; TRBD2 matches at 12 bases. Germline CDR1 DFQATT, CDR2 SNEGSKA (reference sequence). V shed 3 bases and J 0 bases; nucleotides not matched to a gene: 6. The CDR3 has 16 residues. CDR3 sequence (DNA): TGCAGTGCTAGTCTGACTAGCGGGGGATACTCCTACGAGCAGTACTTC. This sequence encodes CSASLTSGGYSYEQYF.

In DNA form, the CDR3 reads TGTGCCAGCAGCTCACCTGGGACTCGGTGGTATGGCTACACCTTC. It specifies CASSSPGTRWYGYTF. The rearrangement uses TRBV11-1 and TRBJ1-2, with D perhaps TRBD1 (5 bases). This CDR3 comprises 15 residues. The germline V and J ends were trimmed by 4 bases and 5 bases, with 17 bases remaining between them. Germline V lookup: CDR1 SGHAT, CDR2 FQDESV (reference sequence).

In its sample, this clone was seen a few times. The chain employs TRBV3-1 (or the pseudogene TRBV3-2) and TRBJ2-7, with TRBD1 identical over 7 bases. V shed 5 bases and J 6 bases; nucleotides not matched to a gene: 16. In germline, CDR1 is LGHDT, CDR2 YNNKEL (reference sequence). There are 16 residues in the CDR3. As DNA, the CDR3 is TGTGCCAGCAGCAACGTTGGACAGGCCTGGAGCCGCGAGCAGTACTTC. This sequence encodes CASSNVGQAWSREQYF.

The chain combines TRBV9 with TRBJ2-5, with a tentative D call TRBD2 (6 bases). Germline CDR1 reads SGDLS; CDR2 reads YYNGEE. The V gene lost 3 bases and the J gene lost 2 bases, with 17 bases spanning the gap. This CDR3 comprises 16 residues. The CDR3 bases are TGTGCCAGCAGCGCCCCGCCGGAGGGTTGGCAAGAGACCCAGTACTTC. This encodes CASSAPPEGWQETQYF.

The gene calls are TRBV6-5 and TRBJ1-5; TRBD1 aligns across 9 bases. This CDR3 has 16 amino acids. Germline V gene lookup returns CDR1 MNHEY and CDR2 SVGAGI. V was pared by 0 bases and J by 6 bases, with 6 bases of the junction left unmatched. CDR3 amino acids: CASSYSIPDRGQPQHF. The DNA for the CDR3 is TGTGCCAGCAGTTACTCGATTCCGGACAGGGGTCAGCCCCAGCATTTT.